The 21 T cell receptor beta chains in this list originate from one sample, sequenced in a study of OX40 agonist ivuxolimab in advanced cancers. Libraries came from the immunoSEQ multiplex PCR assay. What TCRdb holds here is the immuneACCESS table cut down to in-frame rearrangements. Part of the clones is not present; checked against another copy, under half of the missing clones reflect an unresolved V gene, and the others are unexplained. In this sample the table shows more than 50,000 clones, approximately 81% of which occur a single time. The ten largest clones take up over 4% of the sample. The material was CD4+ or CD8+ T cells sorted from blood, obtained in a trial of the OX40 agonist ivuxolimab. These TCRs come from an adult with an advanced solid tumor such as melanoma, head and neck, liver or kidney cancer.

The chain couples TRBV9 to TRBJ2-3; D gene unclear. Trimming took 3 bases from V and 4 from J, leaving 9 bases between them. The CDR3 is 13 amino acids. The germline V gene encodes CDR1 SGDLS and CDR2 YYNGEE. Written as DNA, the CDR3 is TGTGCCAGCAGCGCCAGGACGGCAGATACGCAGTATTTT. This translates into CASSARTADTQYF.

The genes are TRBV4-1 and TRBJ1-2; D gene unclear. V lost 0 bases, J lost 2 bases, and 4 bases lay in between. The CDR3 runs to 13 residues. Germline values: CDR1 MGHRA, CDR2 YSYEKL. DNA of the CDR3: TGCGCCAGCAGCCAAGATTGGAACTATGGCTACACCTTC. This translates into CASSQDWNYGYTF.

V and J are TRBV2 and TRBJ1-2, with D uncertain. The CDR3 contains 14 residues. Per germline, CDR1 SNHLY and CDR2 FYNNEI. V lost 5 bases and J 10 bases, leaving 20 bases between the germline ends. The DNA for the CDR3 is TGTGCCAGCAGTAGGACCCTAGGGAGGACTACCTACACCTTC. It encodes CASSRTLGRTTYTF.

The chain has TRBV6-6 and TRBJ1-3; no definite D call. The CDR3 runs 12 residues. Looked up from germline, CDR1 is MNHNY and CDR2 is SVGAGI (reference sequence). V dropped 6 bases and J dropped 4 bases, with 7 bases sitting between them. The CDR3, as DNA: TGTGCCAGCAGGGAAGGCGGAAACACCATATATTTT. Amino acid sequence: CASREGGNTIYF.

The V gene is TRBV2, the J gene TRBJ1-2; possibly TRBD1 for D (5 bases). V dropped 5 bases and J dropped 2 bases, with 6 bases sitting between them. Germline-derived CDR1 and CDR2 are SNHLY and FYNNEI. The CDR3 is made up of 12 amino acids. The CDR3 spells CASSRDNYGYTF. DNA of the CDR3: TGTGCCAGCAGTAGGGACAACTATGGCTACACCTTC.

A word on this clone: The junction departs from the called germline gene at one end, perhaps through a read error. V and J are TRBV13 and TRBJ1-5; TRBD1 might be the D (6 bases). Germline loops: CDR1 PRHDT, CDR2 FYEKMQ (reference sequence). This CDR3 has 14 amino acids. CDR3 loop: CASSIGGGQQPQHF. CDR3 sequence (DNA): TGTGCCAGCAGCATAGGGGGGGGGCAGCAGCCCCAGCATTTT. Full variable domain (outside the CDR3, taken from reference TRBV13 and TRBJ1-5): AAGVIQSPRHLIKEKRETATLKCYPIPRHDTVYWYQQGPGQDPQFLISFYEKMQSDKGSIPDRFSAQQFSDYHSELNMSSLELGDSALYFCASSIGGGQQPQHFGDGTRLSIL.

The chain has TRBV14 and TRBJ2-3; 7 bases map to TRBD1. J was trimmed by 6 bases and V by 4 bases; bases with no gene match: 7. Germline V gives CDR1 SGHDN, CDR2 FVKESK. The CDR3 runs to 14 residues. The CDR3 DNA reads TGTGCCAGCAGCCGAGGGACAGCCGAGGATACGCAGTATTTT. Its translation is CASSRGTAEDTQYF.

This chain links TRBV19 with TRBJ2-1, with 11 nucleotides matching TRBD2. Looked up from germline, CDR1 is LNHDA and CDR2 is SQIVND (reference sequence). The V gene end was trimmed by 4 bases and the J gene end by 3 bases; junction bases not matched to a gene: 11. The length of the CDR3 is 18 residues. The CDR3 DNA is TGTGCCAGTAGTAGGCTAGCGGGAGGCCTGGGGATCTACAATGAGCAGTTCTTC. This translates into CASSRLAGGLGIYNEQFF.

This chain links TRBV19 with TRBJ1-2; maybe TRBD1 (5 bases). CDR3 length: 15 amino acids. V lost 5 bases to trimming and J lost 3 bases, with 16 bases between them. Germline loops: CDR1 LNHDA, CDR2 SQIVND (reference sequence). CDR3 nucleotides: TGTGCCAGTAGTCGGGACCATGAAGGATACTATGGCTACACCTTC. Translated, it gives CASSRDHEGYYGYTF.

The chain couples TRBV7-8 to TRBJ1-5, with a possible D match to TRBD1 (5 bases). From germline, CDR1 is SGHVS and CDR2 FQNEAQ. The CDR3 extends over 15 amino acids. The V end lost 6 bases, the J end lost 4 bases, and 16 bases lay between the germline ends. CDR3 loop: CASSISGGVNQPQHF. The DNA of the CDR3 is TGTGCCAGCAGTATTTCGGGGGGAGTTAATCAGCCCCAGCATTTT.

The chain carries TRBV4-1 and TRBJ2-1; unclear D gene. Between the trimmed V and J ends, which lost 7 bases and 3 bases, there was a span of 4 bases. From germline, CDR1 is MGHRA and CDR2 YSYEKL. This CDR3 region has 11 residues. The CDR3 DNA follows: TGCGCCAGCAAAAGCTACAATGAGCAGTTCTTC. Its translation is CASKSYNEQFF.

The genes are TRBV19 and TRBJ2-5; D perhaps matches TRBD2 (6 bases). Germline CDR1 reads LNHDA; CDR2 reads SQIVND (reference sequence). V gave up 6 bases and J gave up 3 bases, with 17 bases separating them. The CDR3 has 15 amino acids. As DNA, the CDR3 is TGTGCCAGTAGATACCGCGCTGGGGGGAAAGAGACCCAGTACTTC. This translates into CASRYRAGGKETQYF. The entire variable domain, with the rest obtained from reference TRBV19 and TRBJ2-5, is as follows: DGGITQSPKYLFRKEGQNVTLSCEQNLNHDAMYWYRQDPGQGLRLIYYSQIVNDFQKGDIAEGYSVSREKKESFPLTVTSAQKNPTAFYLCASRYRAGGKETQYFGPGTRLLVL.

This sequence joins TRBV19 and TRBJ2-1; a weak D match, TRBD2 (5 bases). Trimming took off 1 base at V and 12 bases at J, with 13 bases between the two ends. Germline CDR1 is LNHDA and CDR2 is SQIVND (reference sequence). The CDR3 totals 13 residues. CDR3 DNA: TGTGCCAGTAGTATAGGGACTTGGCTGGTGCAGTTCTTC. Encoded protein: CASSIGTWLVQFF.

The chain employs TRBV7-9 and TRBJ2-2, with D unclear. This CDR3 has 13 amino acids. Germline V gene lookup returns CDR1 SEHNR and CDR2 FQNEAQ (reference sequence). Between the trimmed V and J ends, which lost 5 bases and 6 bases, there was a span of 10 bases. This chain's CDR3 is CASSLLRPGELFF. CDR3 sequence (DNA): TGTGCCAGCAGCCTTTTGAGGCCCGGGGAGCTGTTTTTT.

The count of this clone is one. The chain recombines TRBV2 with TRBJ2-3, with D possibly TRBD2 on 5 matching bases. V was trimmed by 6 bases and J by 2 bases, leaving 21 bases between them. This CDR3 contains 17 residues. Looked up from germline, CDR1 is SNHLY and CDR2 is FYNNEI. The CDR3 spells CASSGPTRTGVTDTQYF. The CDR3 nucleotides are TGTGCCAGCAGCGGCCCCACGAGGACTGGAGTCACAGATACGCAGTATTTT.

The V call is TRBV4-2, the J call TRBJ1-1; TRBD1 matches at 7 bases. The ends lost 0 bases at V and 4 bases at J; junction bases unmatched: 5. The CDR3 loop spans 15 amino acids. CDR1 and CDR2 (germline): LGHNA, YNFKEQ. The DNA of the CDR3 is TGTGCCAGCAGCCAAGAAGCCAGGGGGATCACTGAAGCTTTCTTT. Translated: CASSQEARGITEAFF.

This chain links TRBV7-9 with TRBJ2-5, with D possibly matching TRBD2 (5 bases). The V gene's germline CDR1 is SEHNR and CDR2 FQNEAQ (reference sequence). Trimming pared 2 bases from V and 3 bases from J, leaving 7 bases between. There are 13 residues in the CDR3. CDR3 region: CASSLLGEETQYF. CDR3 nucleotides: TGTGCCAGCAGCTTACTGGGAGAAGAGACCCAGTACTTC.

The chain carries TRBV5-1 and TRBJ2-5; 10 bases align to TRBD1. The trim removed 7 bases at V and 5 bases at J, leaving 5 bases unmatched. This CDR3 contains 13 residues. Germline lookup yields CDR1 SGHRS and CDR2 YFSETQ. CDR3 bases: TGCGCCAGCGGGACAGGGGCGGAGGAGACCCAGTACTTC. Its protein product is CASGTGAEETQYF.

This chain connects TRBV28 to TRBJ2-7; 8 bases are a match to TRBD1. Germline CDR1 and CDR2: MDHEN and SYDVKM. The CDR3 has 16 residues. After removal of 5 bases from V and 0 bases from J, the junction contained 9 bases not matched to a gene. CDR3 sequence: CASSDPTGALSYEQYF. The CDR3, as DNA: TGTGCCAGCAGTGACCCGACAGGGGCCCTCTCCTACGAGCAGTACTTC.

V usage is TRBV6-6 and J usage is TRBJ2-1, with TRBD2 matching over 10 bases. The CDR3 is 15 amino acids. The V and J ends lost 7 bases and 9 bases, in that order; junction bases with no gene match: 12. The germline V gene has CDR1 MNHNY and CDR2 SVGAGI (reference sequence). The CDR3 DNA follows: TGTGCCAGCAACCTAGCGGGAGTTGGACAGGGTGAGCAGTTCTTC. This gives the protein CASNLAGVGQGEQFF.

The J gene is TRBJ1-2, the V gene TRBV18; TRBD1 agrees at 7 bases. After removal of 0 bases from V and 2 bases from J, the junction contained 6 bases not matched to a gene. The CDR3 sequence is 16 residues long. Germline V gives CDR1 KGHSH, CDR2 LQKENI. The CDR3 here is CASSPPPRGENYGYTF. The CDR3 bases are TGTGCCAGCTCACCACCACCCAGGGGGGAAAACTATGGCTACACCTTC.